This T cell receptor beta chain originates from a study of T-cell reconstitution after alpha-beta-depleted transplantation in children (TCRdb year 2016). Turning to the overall study: Using TCR repertoire profiling, the study followed T-cell immune reconstitution in a quantitative way in children after TCRalphabeta/CD19-depleted allogeneic hematopoietic cell transplantation.

The sample's treatment or condition label, in plain terms: allogeneic hematopoietic cell transplantation with graft depleted of TCRalphabeta T cells and CD19 B cells. Transplant recipients were children who received TCRalphabeta/CD19-depleted allogeneic hematopoietic cell grafts. Libraries were prepared through PCR. This sample was sequenced with an Illumina HiSeq 2500. TCR library preparation used molecular barcoding, with unique molecular identifiers applied to normalize quantification of the TCRbeta repertoire. TCRdb reprocessing: public reads trimmed at Q25 with fastp, clones called with MiXCR, in-frame beta chains kept. CDR3 protein sequences are deduplicated, and each keeps its most common genes and DNA. Recorded for this sample are 200,000 to 300,000 distinct CDR3 sequences; about a quarter of them occurred a single time. Jointly, the top ten make up about 2.6% of the sample. The paper as a whole reports these results and caveats: The apparently early recovery of alphabetaT-cell counts about two months after transplant reportedly depended on only several hundred rapidly expanded clones that came from non-depleted graft cells. In some patients, the high TCRbeta diversity seen at day 60 was put down to recipient T cells and intrathymic progenitors that had survived conditioning. Over the following months the frequencies of hyperexpanded clones went down, and after one year T-cell counts and TCRbeta diversity were mostly credited to newly produced T cells.

This clonotype was recorded at least ten times. The antigen this receptor binds is unknown. It has no much larger one-base neighbor in the sample; base qualities were not kept. V is cut by 1 base and J by 6 bases, and the space between the germline ends is 10 bases. The CDR3 sequence holds 12 residues, the cysteine and phenylalanine included. Left in the record is the CDR3 DNA by itself, 36 bases read in frame from the first base. CDR1 and CDR2, looked up from the germline V gene (reference sequence), are DFQATT and SNEGSKA. The source is a girl between 2 and 10 years old with Fanconi anemia, due to receive a stem cell transplant. The sequence is built from TRBV20-1 and TRBJ2-7, with the D gene call left open. The material was PBMCs, obtained before TCRalphabeta/CD19-depleted stem cell transplant. The CDR3 is CSARVYRGEQYF. The DNA sequence reads TGCAGTGCTAGAGTTTACAGAGGCGAGCAGTACTTC.